This T cell receptor beta chain was retrieved from a study of lymphopenia after photon versus proton radiotherapy. Findings of the study overall: Proton therapy kept repertoires fairly stable, unlike photons, which gained effector/memory cells. In patients who died, overall survival fell as post-nadir TCR diversity dropped more. Better survival with proton therapy was suggested as possible, not demonstrated.

The repertoire was sequenced with immunoSEQ multiplex PCR; TCRdb's copy has only in-frame clones and lacks some. The repertoire holds 3,000 to 4,500 clones, with 71% as singletons. By sample share, this clone is large. Its cognate antigen is unknown. CDR1 and CDR2 (germline): WSHSY, SAAADI. V was shortened by 4 bases and J by 6 bases, with 6 bases between the two germline ends. The CDR3 spans 12 residues. This TCR came from a man aged 80 or over with esophageal cancer. The material sequenced was peripheral blood, taken from a patient treated with proton-based radiotherapy. The gene calls are TRBV10-2 and TRBJ2-2; no definite D call. As DNA, the CDR3 is TGCGCCAGCAGTGGGGTTGCCGGGGAGCTGTTTTTT. This codes for CASSGVAGELFF.